The source of this T cell receptor (beta chain) is a study of patients and donors after allogeneic stem cell transplantation. Via MiXCR, TCRdb re-called the RT-PCR reads, giving one row per CDR3 protein. The top ten clones hold 33% of a sample with approximately 210,000 distinct CDR3 sequences, less than 45% of them seen once. The CDR3 has 14 amino acids. Trimming stripped 5 bases from V and 0 bases from J, with 8 bases between. CDR1 and CDR2 from the germline V gene are KGHSH and LQKENI. The TCR comes from a human donor who was either an allogeneic HSCT recipient or a stem cell or donor lymphocyte infusion donor (not recorded which). It is not recorded whose cells these are; they may come from a transplant donor. V is TRBV18 and J is TRBJ1-3; a weak D match, TRBD1 (5 bases). Sequenced material: blood, either unsorted or a sorted T cell fraction (not recorded which). The CDR3, as DNA: TGTGCCAGCTCATCCAGGGTCTCTGGAAACACCATATATTTT. Amino acid sequence: CASSSRVSGNTIYF.